The TCR beta chain described here comes from a study of shared clonotypes between healthy human individuals. In the case of this clone: What it binds is not known.

The data were produced by immunoSEQ multiplex PCR, yet TCRdb's version contains in-frame clones alone and is incomplete. The sample lists some 1 million clones; about 76% were seen once. From germline, CDR1 is SGHRS and CDR2 YFSETQ. The CDR3 extends over 14 amino acids. Trimming shortened V by 0 bases and J by 3 bases, and 8 bases separated the two germline ends. Study observations and caveats: Estimated clonotype richness was generally higher in naive than memory subsets. Around 5% of naive CD4 clonotypes were common to several donors. Non-shared clonotypes were found to have lower generation probabilities than the clonotypes that were shared by all four of the sorted-subset donors.

This receptor was obtained from a man younger than 30 in good health. Material: memory CD4+ T cells sorted from blood. Stated subset: CD45RA-negative fraction. The chain joins TRBV5-1 to TRBJ2-3; no clear D. The CDR3 sequence is CASSLESRTDTQYF. CDR3 nucleotides: TGCGCCAGCAGCTTGGAGTCACGAACAGATACGCAGTATTTT.